One sample yielded the 9 T cell receptor beta chains listed below, sequenced in a study of cytomegalovirus exposure and HLA in healthy donors. The primer mix had 60 Vbeta and 13 Jbeta primers. Method: immunoSEQ multiplex PCR; TCRdb's copy keeps in-frame clones and lacks some. This sample has about 160,000 clones, with more than 70% found just once. Input material: PBMCs. The receptors stem from a man in his 60s in good health and CMV-seronegative.

The chain employs TRBV7-2 and TRBJ2-7; D is perhaps TRBD2 (7 bases). Germline V lookup: CDR1 SGHTA, CDR2 FQGNSA. The CDR3 covers 15 residues. V dropped 4 bases and J dropped 3 bases, with 16 bases sitting between them. For the CDR3, the DNA is TGTGCCAGCAGCTCCCTGGGGGGGGCGTTCTACGAGCAGTACTTC. Translation: CASSSLGGAFYEQYF.

The chain recombines TRBV6-5 with TRBJ2-1; a weak D match, TRBD1 (5 bases). CDR3 length equals 14 residues. The V gene's germline CDR1 is MNHEY and CDR2 SVGAGI. V lost 8 bases, J lost 3 bases, and 14 bases lay in between. DNA for the CDR3: TGTGCCAGCTCCGAGGCAAGGGGCTACAATGAGCAGTTCTTC. Translation: CASSEARGYNEQFF.

This clone was seen a handful of times. The rearrangement uses TRBV7-2 and TRBJ2-7, with 10 bases lining up with TRBD2. V dropped 2 bases and J dropped 7; count of bases not matched to a gene: 11. Germline V CDR1 and CDR2: SGHTA, FQGNSA. The CDR3 is 16 amino acids. DNA of the CDR3: TGTGCCAGCAGCTTAAAGTTTCGGACTAGCGGAAAGGAGCAGTACTTC. Protein: CASSLKFRTSGKEQYF.

The genes are TRBV6-5 and TRBJ2-5, with D possibly being TRBD1 (5 bases). With 2 bases removed from V and 7 bases from J, the gap between germline ends came to 11 bases. The CDR3 has 13 amino acids. CDR1 and CDR2 (germline): MNHEY, SVGAGI. DNA for the CDR3: TGTGCCAGCAGTTACGGGGCAAGGGGGACCCAGTACTTC. Translating gives CASSYGARGTQYF.

The rearrangement uses TRBV10-3 and TRBJ2-3, with 14 bases lining up with TRBD2. The CDR3 extends over 15 amino acids. The germline V gene encodes CDR1 ENHRY and CDR2 SYGVKD. Losses at the gene ends were 2 bases for V and 11 bases for J; bases not matched to a gene: 6. The chain's CDR3 is CAISEPGTSGSLQYF. The CDR3, as DNA: TGTGCCATCAGTGAGCCAGGGACTAGCGGGAGCCTGCAGTATTTT.

The chain combines TRBV5-1 with TRBJ2-1, with 9 bases fitting TRBD1. This CDR3 spans 18 amino acids. Trimming removed 3 bases from V and 0 bases from J; junction bases left unmatched: 10. CDR1 and CDR2 from the germline V gene are SGHRS and YFSETQ. The chain's CDR3 is CASSSRTGVWSSYNEQFF. CDR3 in DNA: TGCGCCAGCAGCTCACGGACAGGGGTATGGAGCTCCTACAATGAGCAGTTCTTC.

J is TRBJ1-1 and V is TRBV7-9; 7 bases are a match to TRBD1. Trimming took 5 bases from V and 4 from J; bases not matched to a gene: 7. The CDR3 runs 14 residues. The germline gives CDR1 SEHNR, CDR2 FQNEAQ (reference sequence). The CDR3 is CASSPRQGITEAFF. CDR3 nucleotides: TGTGCCAGCAGCCCTCGACAGGGTATCACTGAAGCTTTCTTT.

This chain joins TRBV5-6 and TRBJ2-7; 8 bases are shared with TRBD1. The CDR3 runs 15 residues. Unmatched junction bases numbered 8, after V lost 0 bases and J lost 6 bases. CDR1 is SGHDT, CDR2 YYEEEE, per germline. The CDR3 is CASSLVGTGMAEQYF. Here the CDR3 DNA reads TGTGCCAGCAGCTTGGTCGGGACAGGAATGGCCGAGCAGTACTTC.

CDR3 sequence (DNA): TGTGCCTGGAGTTACCAGGACACAGATACGCAGTATTTT. Amino acid sequence: CAWSYQDTDTQYF. The rearrangement joins TRBV30 to TRBJ2-3; D uncertain. This CDR3 is built from 13 residues. Trimming shortened V by 2 bases and J by 2 bases, and 8 bases separated the two germline ends. The germline CDR1 and CDR2 sequences are GTSNPN and SVGIG (reference sequence).